The entry below gives a single TCR beta chain sequence along with its context. Its antigen remains unidentified. The donors, nominally healthy at sampling, likely had unrecorded immune exposures. The PCR employed 60 Vbeta primers together with 13 Jbeta primers. Clones were sequenced by immunoSEQ multiplex PCR, and TCRdb holds only the in-frame ones, with some missing. The sample has under 90,000 clones, 80% to 90% seen once. The data originate from a study of cytomegalovirus exposure and HLA in healthy donors. Regarding the study as a whole: Sequencing likely generated an artifact that appeared as a cluster of highly shared sequence variants. CMV serostatus was the only recorded immune exposure for donors.

CDR3 size: 16 residues. Germline-derived CDR1 and CDR2 are SGHRS and YFSETQ. V lost 4 bases to trimming and J lost 4 bases; unmatched junction nucleotides: 8. Sequenced: PBMCs. The gene calls are TRBV5-1 and TRBJ2-2; 9 nucleotides match TRBD1. This clonotype originated in a man between 18 and 29 years old in good health and CMV-seronegative. Here the CDR3 reads CASSPGQGFITGELFF. The CDR3, as DNA: TGCGCCAGCAGCCCGGGACAGGGATTCATCACCGGGGAGCTGTTTTTT. The entire variable domain, with the rest obtained from reference TRBV5-1 and TRBJ2-2, is as follows: KAGVTQTPRYLIKTRGQQVTLSCSPISGHRSVSWYQQTPGQGLQFLFEYFSETQRNKGNFPGRFSGRQFSNSRSEMNVSTLELGDSALYLCASSPGQGFITGELFFGEGSRLTVL.